This T cell receptor beta chain comes out of a study of blood T cell repertoires in COVID-19. Study context: PBMCs, B-cell-depleted T cells, or T cells provided the cDNA or gDNA that made up the material.

Some clones are missing from TCRdb's copy, which holds only in-frame ones; the method was immunoSEQ multiplex PCR. Of 28,000 or so clones in the sample, 90% were seen once. This CDR3 region has 14 residues. CDR1 is MDHEN, CDR2 SYDVKM, per germline. V lost 6 bases to trimming and J lost 6 bases; unmatched junction nucleotides: 8. Sequencing was carried out using peripheral blood. The chain has TRBV28 and TRBJ1-5, with 7 bases matching TRBD1. The clonotype originates from a human donor in a cohort sampled during active COVID-19. CDR3 nucleotide sequence: TGTGCCAGCAGCCTTAGGGGGCGCGGTCAGCCCCAGCATTTT. Translating gives CASSLRGRGQPQHF.